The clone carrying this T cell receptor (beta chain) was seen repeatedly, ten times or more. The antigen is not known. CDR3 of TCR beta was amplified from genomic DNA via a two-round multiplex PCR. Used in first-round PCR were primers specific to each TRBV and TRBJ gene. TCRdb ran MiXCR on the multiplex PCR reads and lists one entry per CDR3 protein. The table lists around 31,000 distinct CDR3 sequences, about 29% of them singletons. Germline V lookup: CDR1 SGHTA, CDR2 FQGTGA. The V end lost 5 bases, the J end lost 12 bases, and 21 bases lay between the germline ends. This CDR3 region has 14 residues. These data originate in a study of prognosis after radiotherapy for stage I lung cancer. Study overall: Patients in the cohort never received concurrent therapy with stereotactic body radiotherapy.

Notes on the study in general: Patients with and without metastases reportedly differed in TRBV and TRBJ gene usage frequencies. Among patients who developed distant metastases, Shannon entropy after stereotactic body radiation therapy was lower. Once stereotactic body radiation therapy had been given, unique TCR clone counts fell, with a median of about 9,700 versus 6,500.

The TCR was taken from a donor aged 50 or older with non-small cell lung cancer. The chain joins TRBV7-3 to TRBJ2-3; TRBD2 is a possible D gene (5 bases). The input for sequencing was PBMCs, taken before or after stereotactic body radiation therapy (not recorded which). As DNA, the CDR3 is TGTGCCAGCAGCCCCGGTCCGGCGGGTGAGAGTCAGTATTTT. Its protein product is CASSPGPAGESQYF.